The 29 T cell receptor beta chains reported below all come from one sample, sequenced in a study of T-cell reconstitution after alpha-beta-depleted transplantation in children. Preparation of the TCRbeta library involved a method that used unique molecular identifiers. TCRdb used MiXCR to reprocess the PCR reads, holding one entry per CDR3 protein. This sample has about 580,000 distinct CDR3 sequences, with roughly 27% found just once. The sample was PBMCs, taken before TCRalphabeta/CD19-depleted stem cell transplant. All receptors derive from a boy in the first two years of life with Wiskott-Aldrich syndrome, due to receive a stem cell transplant.

This clonotype was counted a few times. The chain carries TRBV5-1 and TRBJ2-2; D perhaps matches TRBD2 (5 bases). Trimming left V 1 base short and J 5 bases short, with 12 bases between. Germline V lookup: CDR1 SGHRS, CDR2 YFSETQ. There are 15 residues in the CDR3. Written as DNA, the CDR3 is TGCGCCAGCAGCTTGTCGACTACGGAAACCGGGGAGCTGTTTTTT. This codes for CASSLSTTETGELFF.

This clonotype was recorded a few times. The CDR3 loop reads CSASSGYKNIQYF. The CDR3, as DNA: TGCAGTGCTAGCTCGGGCTATAAAAACATTCAGTACTTC. The chain recombines TRBV20-1 with TRBJ2-4, with D uncertain. Per germline, CDR1 DFQATT and CDR2 SNEGSKA (reference sequence). The CDR3 covers 13 residues. Deletions cut 3 bases from V and 4 bases from J, with 10 bases between.

This clonotype was counted only a few times. CDR3: CSVESQGGTEAFF. The DNA of the CDR3 is TGCAGCGTTGAATCCCAGGGAGGCACTGAAGCTTTCTTT. The chain links TRBV29-1 to TRBJ1-1; possible D gene TRBD1, 5 bases. The CDR3 extends over 13 amino acids. Germline V gives CDR1 SQVTM, CDR2 ANQGSEA. With 2 bases removed from V and 4 bases from J, the gap between germline ends came to 11 bases.

This clonotype has just a few counts. The chain recombines TRBV5-1 with TRBJ2-7; 10 bases map to TRBD1. J gave up 3 bases and V 4 bases, and 13 bases lay outside the gene matches. The germline CDR1 and CDR2 sequences are SGHRS and YFSETQ. There are 17 residues in the CDR3. CDR3 bases: TGCGCCAGCAGCATCGACCCTATGACAGGGGGCTACTACGAGCAGTACTTC. It encodes CASSIDPMTGGYYEQYF. Combining the CDR3 with reference TRBV5-1 and TRBJ2-7 gives the whole variable domain KAGVTQTPRYLIKTRGQQVTLSCSPISGHRSVSWYQQTPGQGLQFLFEYFSETQRNKGNFPGRFSGRQFSNSRSEMNVSTLELGDSALYLCASSIDPMTGGYYEQYFGPGTRLTVT.

J is TRBJ1-3 and V is TRBV20-1, with a tentative D call TRBD1 (5 bases). The CDR3 is 13 residues long. The germline V and J ends were trimmed by 6 bases and 2 bases, with 11 bases remaining between them. The germline gives CDR1 DFQATT, CDR2 SNEGSKA (reference sequence). CDR3 bases: TGCAGTGCCCCTCGACAGCCTGGAAACACCATATATTTT. It encodes CSAPRQPGNTIYF.

The rearrangement links TRBV6-1 to TRBJ1-2; no definite D call. This CDR3 has 15 amino acids. V was shortened by 3 bases and J by 4 bases, with 15 bases between the two germline ends. Germline CDR1 is MNHNS and CDR2 is SASEGT. CDR3 nucleotide sequence: TGTGCCAGCAGTGAGTCTAGGCCTTCGTCCTATGGCTACACCTTC. It yields the protein CASSESRPSSYGYTF.

CDR3 in amino acids: CASSLRDRPYDTQYF. CDR3 bases: TGTGCCAGCAGTTTACGAGACAGGCCTTATGATACGCAGTATTTT. The chain is built from TRBV12-3 or TRBV12-4 and TRBJ2-3; the D gene is possibly TRBD1 (6 bases). V dropped 2 bases and J dropped 6 bases, with 15 bases sitting between them. The CDR3 is 15 amino acids.

This clonotype was counted a few times. The chain carries TRBV7-2 and TRBJ2-7, with a weak D call TRBD2 (5 bases). This CDR3 contains 14 residues. V dropped 5 bases and J dropped 4 bases, with 15 bases sitting between them. Germline V gene data show CDR1 as SGHTA and CDR2 as FQGNSA. CDR3 in DNA: TGTGCCAGCAGCCCGGACTTCCCCCCGTACGAGCAGTACTTC. This translates into CASSPDFPPYEQYF.

V usage is TRBV14 and J usage is TRBJ1-1, with TRBD1 as a possible D gene (5 bases). CDR1 is SGHDN, CDR2 FVKESK, per germline. The CDR3 sequence is 14 residues long. V lost 3 bases and J lost 4, with 12 bases in between. CDR3 nucleotides: TGTGCCAGCAGCCACTGGACACAAAGCACTGAAGCTTTCTTT. It is translated as CASSHWTQSTEAFF.

This clonotype was detected only a few times. The chain employs TRBV10-3 and TRBJ2-1; possibly TRBD2 for D (6 bases). V lost 0 bases and J 15 bases, leaving 15 bases between the germline ends. The CDR3 extends over 13 amino acids. In germline, CDR1 is ENHRY, CDR2 SYGVKD. The DNA for the CDR3 is TGTGCCATCAGTGAGTCCCAGGAGGGCCCAGGGTTCTTC. This codes for CAISESQEGPGFF.

This clonotype has only one observation. The V gene is TRBV20-1, the J gene TRBJ2-7, with D perhaps matching TRBD2 (6 bases). V was shortened by 6 bases and J by 6 bases, with 24 bases between the two germline ends. Germline CDR1 and CDR2: DFQATT and SNEGSKA (reference sequence). The CDR3 sequence is 15 residues long. As DNA, the CDR3 is TGCAGTGCCAGCCCCCCGTGGCGGGGCTCTCGCGAGCAGTACTTC. Protein: CSASPPWRGSREQYF.

A few counts support this clonotype. V and J are TRBV21-1 and TRBJ1-1; the D segment call TRBD1 is taken from the table without a DNA check. TRBV21-1 is a known pseudogene. The CDR3 has 14 amino acids. Here the CDR3 DNA reads TGTGCCAGCAGCAAAGTCGACGGACAGTGTGAAGCTTTCTTT. Translating it yields CASSKVDGQCEAFF.

The chain uses TRBV6-1 and TRBJ2-1; D unclear. CDR3 length equals 15 residues. Germline-derived CDR1 and CDR2 are MNHNS and SASEGT. Trimming removed 6 bases from V and 0 bases from J, with 12 bases in between. The CDR3 DNA reads as TGTGCCAGCAGCAGCTACAGACGCTCCTACAATGAGCAGTTCTTC. As protein: CASSSYRRSYNEQFF.

The chain employs TRBV6-5 and TRBJ2-4; 11 nucleotides agree with TRBD2. This CDR3 is 17 amino acids long. CDR1 MNHEY and CDR2 SVGAGI come from the germline V gene. V shed 2 bases, J shed 0 bases, and the junction held 3 bases outside the gene matches. In DNA form, the CDR3 reads TGTGCCAGCAGTTACGGAGGACTAGCGGGAGCCAAAAACATTCAGTACTTC. Translation gives CASSYGGLAGAKNIQYF.

This clonotype showed up just a few times. V and J are TRBV5-6 and TRBJ2-1; a possible D gene is TRBD2 (5 bases). The germline V and J ends were trimmed by 3 bases and 4 bases, with 11 bases remaining between them. In germline, CDR1 is SGHDT, CDR2 YYEEEE. CDR3 size: 14 residues. The CDR3 reads CASSSRGRYNEQFF. Written as DNA, the CDR3 is TGTGCCAGCAGCTCACGGGGTAGATACAATGAGCAGTTCTTC. Looking up the rest from reference TRBV5-6 and TRBJ2-1 gives the full variable domain: DAGVTQSPTHLIKTRGQQVTLRCSPKSGHDTVSWYQQALGQGPQFIFQYYEEEERQRGNFPDRFSGHQFPNYSSELNVNALLLGDSALYLCASSSRGRYNEQFFGPGTRLTVL.

The chain carries TRBV12-3 or TRBV12-4 and TRBJ2-1; 12 bases align to TRBD2. Trimming took 3 bases from V and 5 from J; bases not matched to a gene: 23. CDR3 length: 22 amino acids. CDR3 region: CASSFKPLSLAGGPEIDNEQFF. The CDR3 DNA sequence: TGTGCCAGCAGTTTTAAGCCTCTTTCGCTAGCGGGAGGGCCAGAGATCGACAATGAGCAGTTCTTC.

The J gene is TRBJ2-3, the V gene TRBV11-3; no clear D gene. The germline gives CDR1 SGHNT, CDR2 YENEEA. V gave up 1 base and J gave up 6 bases, with 14 bases separating them. The CDR3 has 15 residues. CDR3 amino acids: CASSLGTHQVDTQYF. CDR3 bases: TGTGCCAGCAGCTTAGGGACGCATCAAGTGGATACGCAGTATTTT.

The chain recombines TRBV20-1 with TRBJ2-1, with TRBD1 matching 7 bases. This CDR3 is built from 17 residues. The germline V gene has CDR1 DFQATT and CDR2 SNEGSKA (reference sequence). With 3 bases clipped from V and 6 bases from J, the junction kept 17 bases outside the gene matches. CDR3 residues: CSASPSPTGPLFNEQFF. CDR3 coding DNA: TGCAGTGCTAGTCCCTCCCCGACAGGGCCCTTGTTCAATGAGCAGTTCTTC.

The chain uses TRBV4-2 and TRBJ1-4; D call uncertain. The CDR3 length is 14 residues. CDR1 is LGHNA, CDR2 YNFKEQ, per germline. V was trimmed by 0 bases and J by 5 bases, leaving 7 bases between them. DNA of the CDR3: TGTGCCAGCAGCCAAGAAGTGGAAAATGAAAAACTGTTTTTT. It is translated as CASSQEVENEKLFF.

DNA of the CDR3: TGTGCCAGCATGGGGGTTACCAACACCGGGGAGCTGTTTTTT. Protein product: CASMGVTNTGELFF. The chain is built from TRBV2 and TRBJ2-2; tentatively, D is TRBD1 or TRBD2 (5 bases each). CDR3 length: 14 residues. V was trimmed by 7 bases and J by 2 bases, leaving 11 bases between them. Germline V gene sequence: CDR1 SNHLY, CDR2 FYNNEI. The entire variable domain, with the rest obtained from reference TRBV2 and TRBJ2-2, is as follows: EPEVTQTPSHQVTQMGQEVILRCVPISNHLYFYWYRQILGQKVEFLVSFYNNEISEKSEIFDDQFSVERPDGSNFTLKIRSTKLEDSAMYFCASMGVTNTGELFFGEGSRLTVL.

The chain links TRBV3-1 to TRBJ1-1; D is undetermined. Trimming removed 1 base at V and 2 bases at J, with 14 bases between. Germline CDR1 LGHDT, CDR2 YNNKEL (reference sequence). The CDR3 is 16 residues long. The CDR3 nucleotides read TGTGCCAGCAGCCAAGTTGAGGGCTCGTTCAACACTGAAGCTTTCTTT. It codes for CASSQVEGSFNTEAFF.

This clonotype was seen only a few times. V gene TRBV12-3 or TRBV12-4 combines with J gene TRBJ1-5; D not resolved. This CDR3 spans 16 amino acids. Between the trimmed V and J ends, which lost 1 base and 6 bases, there was a span of 16 bases. This CDR3 is CASSLGTGGRGQPQHF. CDR3 DNA sequence: TGTGCCAGCAGTTTAGGGACGGGAGGAAGAGGTCAGCCCCAGCATTTT.

This clonotype was seen a few times. The chain couples TRBV7-2 to TRBJ2-1; TRBD2 is a possible D gene (6 bases). V lost 7 bases and J 12 bases, leaving 22 bases between the germline ends. Germline CDR1 SGHTA, CDR2 FQGNSA. The CDR3 is made up of 14 amino acids. The chain's CDR3 is CASIPSPRTSPQFF. Here the CDR3 DNA reads TGTGCCAGCATCCCGTCCCCACGAACTAGCCCGCAGTTCTTC.

The rearrangement joins TRBV27 to TRBJ2-7, with TRBD1 identical over 9 bases. There are 16 residues in the CDR3. In germline, CDR1 is MNHEY, CDR2 SMNVEV (reference sequence). Germline trimming cut 5 bases from V and 0 bases from J; bases unmatched to any gene: 8. This CDR3 is CASSGLGQGSSYEQYF. As DNA, the CDR3 is TGTGCCAGCAGTGGCCTTGGACAGGGGAGCTCCTACGAGCAGTACTTC.

The rearrangement uses TRBV5-1 and TRBJ2-3; 8 bases map to TRBD1. The CDR3 has 14 residues. CDR1 and CDR2 (germline): SGHRS, YFSETQ. Unmatched junction bases numbered 6, after V lost 5 bases and J lost 4 bases. The chain's CDR3 is CASSSGQGPDTQYF. The CDR3 bases are TGCGCCAGCAGTTCTGGACAGGGCCCAGATACGCAGTATTTT. The full variable domain, its missing parts supplied by reference TRBV5-1 and TRBJ2-3, is KAGVTQTPRYLIKTRGQQVTLSCSPISGHRSVSWYQQTPGQGLQFLFEYFSETQRNKGNFPGRFSGRQFSNSRSEMNVSTLELGDSALYLCASSSGQGPDTQYFGPGTRLTVL.

This clonotype was detected a few times. This sequence joins TRBV10-3 and TRBJ1-1; tentative D call: TRBD1 (5 bases). The germline V gene has CDR1 ENHRY and CDR2 SYGVKD. The V gene lost 4 bases and the J gene lost 0 bases, with 12 bases spanning the gap. This CDR3 is 15 amino acids long. In nucleotides, the CDR3 is TGTGCCATCAGTGGGACCGGGACGGTGAACACTGAAGCTTTCTTT. Translation gives CAISGTGTVNTEAFF.

This clonotype was picked up a small number of times. The rearrangement joins TRBV4-2 to TRBJ2-1; D is undetermined. This CDR3 region has 12 residues. With 1 base removed from V and 7 bases from J, the gap between germline ends came to 5 bases. Germline lookup yields CDR1 LGHNA and CDR2 YNFKEQ. The CDR3 nucleotides read TGTGCCAGCAGCCAAGTTGAAAATGAGCAGTTCTTC. Amino acid sequence: CASSQVENEQFF.

This clonotype was detected once. The chain uses TRBV24-1 and TRBJ2-2; 10 bases are shared with TRBD1. Germline V CDR1 and CDR2: KGHDR, SFDVKD. The CDR3 is 16 amino acids. Trimming at V came to 2 bases and at J to 3 bases, leaving 2 bases not matched to a gene. The DNA of the CDR3 is TGTGCCACCAGTGATTCCGGACAGGGGGACACCGGGGAGCTGTTTTTT. It is translated as CATSDSGQGDTGELFF.

The chain has TRBV6-5 and TRBJ2-3, with D perhaps matching TRBD1 or TRBD2 (5 bases each). This CDR3 spans 16 amino acids. Trimming stripped 2 bases from V and 2 bases from J, with 14 bases between. CDR1 is MNHEY, CDR2 SVGAGI, per germline. CDR3 protein: CASSYHRTGPTDTQYF. The CDR3 DNA reads as TGTGCCAGCAGTTACCACAGAACGGGGCCCACAGATACGCAGTATTTT.